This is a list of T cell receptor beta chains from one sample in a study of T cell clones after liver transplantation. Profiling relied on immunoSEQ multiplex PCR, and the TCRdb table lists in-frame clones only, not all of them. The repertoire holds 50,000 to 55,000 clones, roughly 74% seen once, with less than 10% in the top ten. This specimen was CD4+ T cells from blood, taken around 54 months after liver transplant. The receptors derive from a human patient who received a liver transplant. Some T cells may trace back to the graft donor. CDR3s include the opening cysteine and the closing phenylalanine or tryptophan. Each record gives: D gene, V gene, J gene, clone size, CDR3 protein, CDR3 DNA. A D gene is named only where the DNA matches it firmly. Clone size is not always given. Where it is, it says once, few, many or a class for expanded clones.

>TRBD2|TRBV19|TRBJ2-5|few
CASSQPGLAKETQYF
TGTGCCAGTAGCCAACCGGGACTAGCGAAAGAGACCCAGTACTTC
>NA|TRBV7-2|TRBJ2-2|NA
CASSLEPAHSGELFF
TGTGCCAGCAGCTTAGAACCAGCCCACTCCGGGGAGCTGTTTTTT
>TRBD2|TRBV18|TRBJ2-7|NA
CASSSGGAYEQYF
TGTGCCAGCTCAAGCGGGGGGGCTTACGAGCAGTACTTC
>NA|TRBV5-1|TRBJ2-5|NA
CASSAEETQYF
TGCGCCAGCAGCGCGGAAGAGACCCAGTACTTC
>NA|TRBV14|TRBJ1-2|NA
CASSPYRDLNGYTF
TGTGCCAGCAGCCCGTACAGGGATCTAAATGGCTACACCTTC
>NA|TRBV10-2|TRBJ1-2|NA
CASMDQGIYGYTF
TGCGCCAGCATGGACCAAGGGATTTATGGCTACACCTTC
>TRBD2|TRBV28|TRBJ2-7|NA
CASSPRVGGNNEQYF
TGTGCCAGCAGTCCCCGGGTGGGAGGGAACAACGAGCAGTACTTC
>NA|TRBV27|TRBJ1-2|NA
CASSSSDGIYGYTF
TGTGCCAGCAGTTCCTCGGACGGGATCTATGGCTACACCTTC
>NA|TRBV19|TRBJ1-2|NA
CASNRERNYGYTF
TGTGCCAGTAACAGGGAGCGTAACTATGGCTACACCTTC
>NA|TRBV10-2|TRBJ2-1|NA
CASSDVGVSGYNEQFF
TGCGCCAGCAGTGACGTGGGAGTAAGTGGGTACAATGAGCAGTTCTTC
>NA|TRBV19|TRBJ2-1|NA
CASSLMNEQFF
TGTGCCAGTAGTTTAATGAATGAGCAGTTCTTC
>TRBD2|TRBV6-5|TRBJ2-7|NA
CASTPGTSTSEQYF
TGTGCCAGCACCCCCGGGACTAGCACGAGCGAGCAGTACTTC
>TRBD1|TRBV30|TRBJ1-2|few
CAWHRGLGYGYTF
TGTGCCTGGCACAGGGGGCTTGGCTATGGCTACACCTTC
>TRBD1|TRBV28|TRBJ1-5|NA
CASSAGQRRQPQHF
TGTGCCAGCAGTGCGGGACAGAGAAGACAGCCCCAGCATTTT
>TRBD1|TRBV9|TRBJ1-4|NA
CASSARQGSNEKLFF
TGTGCCAGCAGCGCCCGACAGGGTTCTAATGAAAAACTGTTTTTT
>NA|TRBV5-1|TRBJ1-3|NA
CASSFNKDTIYF
TGCGCCAGCAGCTTTAATAAGGACACCATATATTTT
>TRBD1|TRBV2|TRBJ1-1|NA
CASTKDRGWTEAFF
TGTGCCAGCACTAAGGACAGGGGGTGGACTGAAGCTTTCTTT
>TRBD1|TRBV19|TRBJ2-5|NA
CASSLGDRETQYF
TGTGCCAGTAGCCTAGGGGACAGGGAGACCCAGTACTTC
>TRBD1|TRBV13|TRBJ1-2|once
CASSIRTGGYGYTF
TGTGCCAGCAGCATCCGGACAGGGGGGTATGGCTACACCTTC
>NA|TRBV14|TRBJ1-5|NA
CASSQVGGDQPQHF
TGTGCCAGCAGCCAAGTAGGTGGGGACCAGCCCCAGCATTTT
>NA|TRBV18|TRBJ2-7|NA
CASSPTQISSYEQYF
TGTGCCAGCTCACCAACACAGATTAGCTCCTACGAGCAGTACTTC